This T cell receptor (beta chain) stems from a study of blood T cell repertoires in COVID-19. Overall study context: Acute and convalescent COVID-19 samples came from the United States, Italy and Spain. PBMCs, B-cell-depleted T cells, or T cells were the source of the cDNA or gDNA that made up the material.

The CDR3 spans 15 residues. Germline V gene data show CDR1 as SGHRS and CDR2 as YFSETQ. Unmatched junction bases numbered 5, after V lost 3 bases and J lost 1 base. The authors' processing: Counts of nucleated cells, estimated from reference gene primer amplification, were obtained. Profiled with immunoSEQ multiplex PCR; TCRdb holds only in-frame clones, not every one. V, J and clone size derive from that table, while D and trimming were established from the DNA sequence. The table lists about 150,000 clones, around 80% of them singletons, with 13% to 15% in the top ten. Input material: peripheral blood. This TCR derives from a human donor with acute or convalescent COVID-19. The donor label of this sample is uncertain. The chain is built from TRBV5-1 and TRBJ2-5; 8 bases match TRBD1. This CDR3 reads CASSSDRGPQETQYF. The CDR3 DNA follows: TGCGCCAGCAGCTCTGACAGGGGTCCCCAAGAGACCCAGTACTTC.